This TCR beta chain was observed in a study of blood T cell repertoires in COVID-19. Study-wide background: The study drew acute and convalescent COVID-19 samples from the United States, Italy and Spain. In each case, the material was cDNA or gDNA derived from T cells, B-cell-depleted T cells, or PBMCs.

In the original analysis: Estimated nucleated cell counts came from reference gene primer amplification. Measured with immunoSEQ multiplex PCR; TCRdb has only the in-frame clones, and not every one. From that table come the V and J calls and clone size; the DNA was used to work out D and trimming. This table has tens of thousands of clones, roughly 89% appearing once. Trimming removed 1 base at V and 2 bases at J, with 9 bases between. Germline values: CDR1 SGHTA, CDR2 FQGNSA. The CDR3 extends over 14 amino acids. The source is a man in his sixties with active COVID-19. V usage is TRBV7-2 and J usage is TRBJ2-7, with D hard to call. Material for sequencing was peripheral blood. The CDR3 region has the DNA TGTGCCAGCAGCTTAGGACGGAGACCCTACGAGCAGTACTTC. Protein product: CASSLGRRPYEQYF.